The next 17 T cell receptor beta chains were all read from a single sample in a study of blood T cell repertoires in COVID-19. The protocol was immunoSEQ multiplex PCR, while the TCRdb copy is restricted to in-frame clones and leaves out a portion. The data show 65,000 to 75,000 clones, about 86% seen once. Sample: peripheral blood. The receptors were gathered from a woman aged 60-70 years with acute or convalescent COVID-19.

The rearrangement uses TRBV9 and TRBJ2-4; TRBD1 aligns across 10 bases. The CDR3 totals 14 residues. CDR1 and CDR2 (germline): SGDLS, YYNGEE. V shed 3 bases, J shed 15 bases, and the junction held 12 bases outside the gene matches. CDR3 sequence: CASSAAGTGDRRYF. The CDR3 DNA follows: TGTGCCAGCAGCGCAGCCGGGACAGGGGACCGACGGTACTTC.

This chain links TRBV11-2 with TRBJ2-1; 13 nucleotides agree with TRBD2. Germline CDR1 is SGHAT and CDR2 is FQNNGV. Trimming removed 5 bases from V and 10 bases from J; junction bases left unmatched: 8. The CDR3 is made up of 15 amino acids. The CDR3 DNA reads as TGTGCCAGCAGCCTAACGGGACTAGCGGGGAAAGAGCAGTTCTTC. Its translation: CASSLTGLAGKEQFF.

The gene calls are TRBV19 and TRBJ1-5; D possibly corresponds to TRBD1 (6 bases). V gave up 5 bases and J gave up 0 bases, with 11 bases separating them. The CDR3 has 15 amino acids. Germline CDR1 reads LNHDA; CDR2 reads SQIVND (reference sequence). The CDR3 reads CASSYRAYSNQPQHF. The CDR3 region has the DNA TGTGCCAGTAGTTACAGGGCCTATAGCAATCAGCCCCAGCATTTT.

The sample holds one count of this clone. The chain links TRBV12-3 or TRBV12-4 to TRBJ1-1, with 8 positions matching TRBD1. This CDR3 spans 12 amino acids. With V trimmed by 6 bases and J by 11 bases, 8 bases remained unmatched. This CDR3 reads CASSLTRDRAFF. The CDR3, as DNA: TGTGCCAGCAGCTTGACACGGGACAGGGCTTTCTTT.

The CDR3 coding sequence is TGTGCCAGTAGTATACGACAGGGGCCTAATGAAAAACTGTTTTTT. The encoded protein is CASSIRQGPNEKLFF. The chain is built from TRBV19 and TRBJ1-4; 8 nucleotides agree with TRBD1. The CDR3 runs 15 residues. Per germline, CDR1 LNHDA and CDR2 SQIVND (reference sequence). J was trimmed by 3 bases and V by 2 bases; bases with no gene match: 2.

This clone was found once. The CDR3 sequence: CASTQTGTNTEAFF. The DNA of the CDR3 is TGTGCCAGTACTCAGACAGGGACGAACACTGAAGCTTTCTTT. The J gene is TRBJ1-1, the V gene TRBV19, with 7 bases lining up with TRBD1. The CDR3 runs 14 residues. The J segment lost 1 base and the V segment lost 7 bases, leaving 6 bases of the junction unmatched. The germline V gene encodes CDR1 LNHDA and CDR2 SQIVND (reference sequence).

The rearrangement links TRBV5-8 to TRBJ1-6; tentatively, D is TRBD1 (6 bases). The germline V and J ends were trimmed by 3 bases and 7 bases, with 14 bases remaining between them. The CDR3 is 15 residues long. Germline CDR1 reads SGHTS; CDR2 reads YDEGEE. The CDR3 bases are TGTGCCAGCAGCTGGAGGACAGCTCCCAATTCACCCCTCCACTTT. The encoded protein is CASSWRTAPNSPLHF.

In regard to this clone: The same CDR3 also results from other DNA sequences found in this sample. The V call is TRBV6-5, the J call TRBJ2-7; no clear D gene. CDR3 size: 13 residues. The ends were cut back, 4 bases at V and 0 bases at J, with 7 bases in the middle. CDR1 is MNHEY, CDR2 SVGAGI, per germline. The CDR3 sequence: CASSWSSSYEQYF. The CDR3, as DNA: TGTGCCAGCAGTTGGAGTAGCTCCTACGAGCAGTACTTC.

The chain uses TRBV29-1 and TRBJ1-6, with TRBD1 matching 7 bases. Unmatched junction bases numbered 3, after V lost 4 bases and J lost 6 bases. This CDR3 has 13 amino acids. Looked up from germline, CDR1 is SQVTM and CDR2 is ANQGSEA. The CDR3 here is CSVGDRANSPLHF. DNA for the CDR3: TGCAGCGTTGGCGACAGGGCTAATTCACCCCTCCACTTT.

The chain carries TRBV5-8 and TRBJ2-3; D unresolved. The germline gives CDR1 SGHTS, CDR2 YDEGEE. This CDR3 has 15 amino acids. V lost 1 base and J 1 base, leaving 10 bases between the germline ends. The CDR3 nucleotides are TGTGCCAGCAGCTTGTCCCCTACTCGCACAGATACGCAGTATTTT. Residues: CASSLSPTRTDTQYF.

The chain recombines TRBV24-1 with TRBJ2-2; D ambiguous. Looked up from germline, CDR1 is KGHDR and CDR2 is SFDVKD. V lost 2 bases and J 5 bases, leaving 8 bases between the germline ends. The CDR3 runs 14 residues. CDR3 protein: CATSDSPVTGELFF. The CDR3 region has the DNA TGTGCCACCAGTGATTCCCCCGTGACCGGGGAGCTGTTTTTT.

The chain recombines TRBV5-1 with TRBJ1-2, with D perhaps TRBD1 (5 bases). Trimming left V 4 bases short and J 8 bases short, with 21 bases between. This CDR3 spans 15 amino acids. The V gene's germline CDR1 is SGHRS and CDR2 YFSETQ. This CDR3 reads CASSRYGGEEVGYTF. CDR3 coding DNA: TGCGCCAGCAGCCGTTATGGGGGGGAAGAGGTCGGCTACACCTTC.

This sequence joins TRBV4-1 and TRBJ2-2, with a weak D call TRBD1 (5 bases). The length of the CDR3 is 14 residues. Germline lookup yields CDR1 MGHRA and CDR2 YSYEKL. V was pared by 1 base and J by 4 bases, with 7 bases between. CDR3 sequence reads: CASSQGQGTGELFF. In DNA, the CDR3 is TGCGCCAGCAGCCAAGGGCAGGGCACCGGGGAGCTGTTTTTT.

For the CDR3, the DNA is TGTGCCACCAGTAAGTCAAGCGGCAATGAGCAGTTCTTC. Amino acids: CATSKSSGNEQFF. The V call is TRBV24-1, the J call TRBJ2-1; D perhaps matches TRBD2 (5 bases). V dropped 6 bases and J dropped 6 bases, with 11 bases sitting between them. The CDR3 consists of 13 residues. CDR1 and CDR2 from the germline V gene are KGHDR and SFDVKD.

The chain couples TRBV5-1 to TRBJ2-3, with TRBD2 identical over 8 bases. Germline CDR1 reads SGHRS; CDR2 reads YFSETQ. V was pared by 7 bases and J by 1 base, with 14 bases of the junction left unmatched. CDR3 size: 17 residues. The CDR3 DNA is TGCGCCAGCTCCGAGGGAGCGGGGGACGAGGGCACAGATACGCAGTATTTT. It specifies CASSEGAGDEGTDTQYF.

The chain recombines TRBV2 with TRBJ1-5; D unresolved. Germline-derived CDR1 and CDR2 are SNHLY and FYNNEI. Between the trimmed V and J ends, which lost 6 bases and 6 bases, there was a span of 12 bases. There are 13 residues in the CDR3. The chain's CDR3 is CASSPDGGQPQHF. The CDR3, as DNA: TGTGCCAGCAGCCCTGATGGCGGTCAGCCCCAGCATTTT. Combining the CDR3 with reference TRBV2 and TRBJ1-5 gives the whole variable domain EPEVTQTPSHQVTQMGQEVILRCVPISNHLYFYWYRQILGQKVEFLVSFYNNEISEKSEIFDDQFSVERPDGSNFTLKIRSTKLEDSAMYFCASSPDGGQPQHFGDGTRLSIL.

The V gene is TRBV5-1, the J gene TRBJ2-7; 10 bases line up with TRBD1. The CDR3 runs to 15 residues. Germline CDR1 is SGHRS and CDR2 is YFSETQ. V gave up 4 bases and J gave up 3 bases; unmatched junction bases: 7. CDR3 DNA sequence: TGCGCCAGCAGCGACCGGGACAGGGGTTACTACGAGCAGTACTTC. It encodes CASSDRDRGYYEQYF.